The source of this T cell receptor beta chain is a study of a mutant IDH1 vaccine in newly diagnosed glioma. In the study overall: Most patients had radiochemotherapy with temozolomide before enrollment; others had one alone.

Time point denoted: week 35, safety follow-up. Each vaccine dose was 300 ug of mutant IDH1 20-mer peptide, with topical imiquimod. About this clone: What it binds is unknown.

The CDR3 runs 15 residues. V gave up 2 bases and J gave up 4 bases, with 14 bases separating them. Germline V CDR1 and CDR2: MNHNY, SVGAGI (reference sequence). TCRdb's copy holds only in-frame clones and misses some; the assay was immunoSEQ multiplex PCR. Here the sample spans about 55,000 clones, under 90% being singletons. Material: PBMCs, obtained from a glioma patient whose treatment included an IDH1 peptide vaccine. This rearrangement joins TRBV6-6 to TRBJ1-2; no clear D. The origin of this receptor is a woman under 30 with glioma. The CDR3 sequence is CASSYQVGSGYGYTF. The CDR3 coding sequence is TGTGCCAGCAGTTACCAGGTCGGTTCGGGCTATGGCTACACCTTC.